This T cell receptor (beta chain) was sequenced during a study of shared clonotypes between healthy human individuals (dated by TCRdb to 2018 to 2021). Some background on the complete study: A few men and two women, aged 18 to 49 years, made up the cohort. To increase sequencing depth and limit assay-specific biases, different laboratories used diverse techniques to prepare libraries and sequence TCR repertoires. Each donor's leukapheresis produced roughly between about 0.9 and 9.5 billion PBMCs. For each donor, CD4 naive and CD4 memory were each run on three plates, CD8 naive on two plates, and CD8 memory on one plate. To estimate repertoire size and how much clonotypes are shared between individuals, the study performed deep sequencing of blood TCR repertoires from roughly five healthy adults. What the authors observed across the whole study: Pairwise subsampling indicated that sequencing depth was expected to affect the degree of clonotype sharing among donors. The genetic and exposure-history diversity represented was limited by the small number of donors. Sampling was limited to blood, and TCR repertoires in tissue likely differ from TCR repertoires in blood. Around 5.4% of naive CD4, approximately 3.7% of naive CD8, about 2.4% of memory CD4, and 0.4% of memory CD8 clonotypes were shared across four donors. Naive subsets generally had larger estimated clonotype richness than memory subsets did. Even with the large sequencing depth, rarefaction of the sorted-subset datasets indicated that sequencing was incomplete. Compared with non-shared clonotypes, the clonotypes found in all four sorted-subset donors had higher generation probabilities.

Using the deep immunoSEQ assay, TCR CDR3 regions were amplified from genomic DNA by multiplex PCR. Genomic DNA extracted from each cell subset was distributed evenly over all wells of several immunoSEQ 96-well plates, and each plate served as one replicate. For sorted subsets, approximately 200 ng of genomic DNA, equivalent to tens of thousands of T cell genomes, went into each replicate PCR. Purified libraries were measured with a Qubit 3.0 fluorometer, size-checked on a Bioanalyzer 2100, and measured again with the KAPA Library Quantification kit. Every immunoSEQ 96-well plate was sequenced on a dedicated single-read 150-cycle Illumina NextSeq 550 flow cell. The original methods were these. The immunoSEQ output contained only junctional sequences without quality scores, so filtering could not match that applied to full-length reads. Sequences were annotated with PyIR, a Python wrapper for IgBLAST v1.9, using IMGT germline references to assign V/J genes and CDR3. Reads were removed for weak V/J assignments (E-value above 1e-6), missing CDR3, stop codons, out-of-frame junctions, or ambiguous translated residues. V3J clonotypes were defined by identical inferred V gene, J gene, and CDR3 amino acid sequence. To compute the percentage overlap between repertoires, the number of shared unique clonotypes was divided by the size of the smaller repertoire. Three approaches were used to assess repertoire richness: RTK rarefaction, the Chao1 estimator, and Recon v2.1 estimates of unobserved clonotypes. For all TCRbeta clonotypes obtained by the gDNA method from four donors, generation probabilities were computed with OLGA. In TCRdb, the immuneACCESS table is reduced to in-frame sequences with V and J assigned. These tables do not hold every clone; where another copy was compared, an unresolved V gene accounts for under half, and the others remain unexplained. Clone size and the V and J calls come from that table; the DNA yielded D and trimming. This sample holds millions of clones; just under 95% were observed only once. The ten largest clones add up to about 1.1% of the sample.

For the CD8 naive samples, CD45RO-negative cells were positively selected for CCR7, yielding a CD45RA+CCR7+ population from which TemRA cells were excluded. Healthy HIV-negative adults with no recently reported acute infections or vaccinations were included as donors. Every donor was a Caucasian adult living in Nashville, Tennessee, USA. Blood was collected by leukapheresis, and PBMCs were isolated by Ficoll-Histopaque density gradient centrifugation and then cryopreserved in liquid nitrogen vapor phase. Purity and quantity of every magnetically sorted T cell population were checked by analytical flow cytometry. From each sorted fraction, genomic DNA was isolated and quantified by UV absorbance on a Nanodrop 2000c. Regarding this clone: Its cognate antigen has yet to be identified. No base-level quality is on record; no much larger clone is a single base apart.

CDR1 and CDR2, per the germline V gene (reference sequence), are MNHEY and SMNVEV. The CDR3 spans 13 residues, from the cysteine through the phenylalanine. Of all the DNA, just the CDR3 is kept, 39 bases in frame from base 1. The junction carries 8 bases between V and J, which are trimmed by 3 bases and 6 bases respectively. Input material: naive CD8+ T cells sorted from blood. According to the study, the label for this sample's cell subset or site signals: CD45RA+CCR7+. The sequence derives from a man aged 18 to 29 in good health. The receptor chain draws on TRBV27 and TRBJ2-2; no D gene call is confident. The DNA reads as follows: TGTGCCAGCAGTTTCCCATATGCCGGGGAGCTGTTTTTT. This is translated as CASSFPYAGELFF.